This T cell receptor beta chain was documented in a study of T cell responses to AZD1222 COVID-19 vaccine. Overall study findings and caveats: Vaccine-associated CD4 TCRs spanned spike, dominant at 160-218 and 743-854.

Germline CDR1 SEHNR, CDR2 FQNEAQ (reference sequence). Trimming took 5 bases from V and 6 from J, leaving 11 bases between them. The CDR3 is 13 amino acids. Timing groups of about 4 and about 12 weeks for second doses were pooled. Details on this clone: Its antigen is not identified.

Sequencing was performed with immunoSEQ multiplex PCR; in TCRdb, only in-frame clones are kept and a portion is missing. The sample holds roughly 270,000 clones, roughly 93% seen once. This TCR derives from an adult who received the AZD1222 COVID-19 vaccine. Sequenced material: peripheral blood, taken 28 days after the second AZD1222 dose. The rearrangement links TRBV7-9 to TRBJ1-5, with D perhaps TRBD1 (6 bases). DNA for the CDR3: TGTGCCAGCAGCCAGGGGTCGGGTCAGCCCCAGCATTTT. It specifies CASSQGSGQPQHF.